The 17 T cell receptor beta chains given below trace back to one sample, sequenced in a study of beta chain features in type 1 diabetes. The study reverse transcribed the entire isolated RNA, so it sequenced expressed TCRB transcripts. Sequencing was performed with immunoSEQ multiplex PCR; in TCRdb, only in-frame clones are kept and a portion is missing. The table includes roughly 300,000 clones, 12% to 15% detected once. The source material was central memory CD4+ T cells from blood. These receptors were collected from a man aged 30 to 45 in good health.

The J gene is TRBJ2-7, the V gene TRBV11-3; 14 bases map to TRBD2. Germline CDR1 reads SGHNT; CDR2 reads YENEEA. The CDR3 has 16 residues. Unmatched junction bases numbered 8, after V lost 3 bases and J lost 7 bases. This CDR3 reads CASSFLTSGGAVEQYF. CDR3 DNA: TGTGCCAGCAGCTTTTTGACTAGCGGGGGGGCCGTTGAGCAGTACTTC.

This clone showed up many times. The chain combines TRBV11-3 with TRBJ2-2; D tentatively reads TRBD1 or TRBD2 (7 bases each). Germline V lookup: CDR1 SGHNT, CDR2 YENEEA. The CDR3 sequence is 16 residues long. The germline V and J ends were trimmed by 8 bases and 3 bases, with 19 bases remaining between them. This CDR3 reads CASRSSPGGDTGELFF. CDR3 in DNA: TGTGCCAGCCGGAGTAGCCCAGGGGGGGACACCGGGGAGCTGTTTTTT.

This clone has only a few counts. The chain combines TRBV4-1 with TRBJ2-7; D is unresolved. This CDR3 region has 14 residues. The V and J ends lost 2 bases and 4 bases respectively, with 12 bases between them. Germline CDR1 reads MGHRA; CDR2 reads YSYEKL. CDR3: CASSQPNQAYEQYF. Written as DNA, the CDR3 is TGCGCCAGCAGCCAACCAAACCAGGCGTACGAGCAGTACTTC.

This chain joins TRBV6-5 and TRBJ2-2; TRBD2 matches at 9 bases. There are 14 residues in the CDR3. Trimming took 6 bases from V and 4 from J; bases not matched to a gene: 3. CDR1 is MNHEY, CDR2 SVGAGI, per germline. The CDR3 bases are TGTGCCAGCAGCACGACTAGCGGCACCGGGGAGCTGTTTTTT. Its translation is CASSTTSGTGELFF.

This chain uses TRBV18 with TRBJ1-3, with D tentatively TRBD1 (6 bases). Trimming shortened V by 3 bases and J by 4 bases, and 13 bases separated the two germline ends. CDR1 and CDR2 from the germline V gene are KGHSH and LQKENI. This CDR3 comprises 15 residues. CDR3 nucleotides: TGTGCCAGCTCACCCGCCGCTGGACAGGGAAACACCATATATTTT. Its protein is CASSPAAGQGNTIYF.

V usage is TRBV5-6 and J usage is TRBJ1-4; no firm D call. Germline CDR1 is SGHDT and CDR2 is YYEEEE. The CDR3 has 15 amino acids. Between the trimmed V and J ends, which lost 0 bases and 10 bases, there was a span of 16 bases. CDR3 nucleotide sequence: TGTGCCAGCAGCTTGGTGACGGCAGGCGCCGGAAAACTGTTTTTT. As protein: CASSLVTAGAGKLFF.

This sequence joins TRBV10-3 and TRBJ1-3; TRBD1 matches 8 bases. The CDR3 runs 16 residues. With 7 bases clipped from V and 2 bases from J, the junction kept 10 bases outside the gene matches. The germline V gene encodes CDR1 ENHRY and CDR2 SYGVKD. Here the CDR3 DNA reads TGTGCCATCACCCAGGACAGGGCTACAGCTGGAAACACCATATATTTT. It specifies CAITQDRATAGNTIYF.

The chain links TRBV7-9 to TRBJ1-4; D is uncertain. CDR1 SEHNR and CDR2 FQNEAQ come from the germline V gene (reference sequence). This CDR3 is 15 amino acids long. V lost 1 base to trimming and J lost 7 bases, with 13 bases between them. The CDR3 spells CASSLGRGATEKLFF. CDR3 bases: TGTGCCAGCAGCTTAGGGCGGGGTGCAACTGAAAAACTGTTTTTT.

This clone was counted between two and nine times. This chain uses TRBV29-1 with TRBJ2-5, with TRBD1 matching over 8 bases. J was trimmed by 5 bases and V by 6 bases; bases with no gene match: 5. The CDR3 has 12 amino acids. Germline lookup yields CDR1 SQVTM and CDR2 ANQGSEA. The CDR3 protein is CSVNRGRETQYF. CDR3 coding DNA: TGCAGCGTAAACAGGGGGAGGGAGACCCAGTACTTC.

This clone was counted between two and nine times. The CDR3: CASSETNPGTGLGYTF. The CDR3 bases are TGTGCCAGCAGTGAAACTAATCCCGGGACAGGCCTGGGCTACACCTTC. The chain carries TRBV6-1 and TRBJ1-2, with TRBD1 matching 8 bases. From germline, CDR1 is MNHNS and CDR2 SASEGT. CDR3 length: 16 amino acids. V lost 2 bases, J lost 8 bases, and 13 bases stayed unmatched.

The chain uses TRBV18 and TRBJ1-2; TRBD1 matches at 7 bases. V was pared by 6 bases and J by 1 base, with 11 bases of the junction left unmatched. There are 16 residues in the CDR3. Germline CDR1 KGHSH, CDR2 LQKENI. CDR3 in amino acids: CASSQGQRFHNYGYTF. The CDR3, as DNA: TGTGCCAGCTCGCAGGGACAGCGATTCCATAACTATGGCTACACCTTC.

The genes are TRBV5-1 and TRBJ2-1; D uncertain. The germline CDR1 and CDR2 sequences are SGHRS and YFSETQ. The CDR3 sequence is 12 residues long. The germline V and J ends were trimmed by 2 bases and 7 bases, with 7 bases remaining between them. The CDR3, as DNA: TGCGCCAGCAGCTTCGCTCAGAATGAGCAGTTCTTC. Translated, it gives CASSFAQNEQFF.

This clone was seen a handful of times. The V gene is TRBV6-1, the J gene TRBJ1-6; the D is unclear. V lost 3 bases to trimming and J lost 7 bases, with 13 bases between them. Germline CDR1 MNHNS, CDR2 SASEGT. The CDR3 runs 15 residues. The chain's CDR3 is CASSEPQWGNSPLHF. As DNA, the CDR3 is TGTGCCAGCAGTGAGCCTCAATGGGGAAATTCACCCCTCCACTTT.

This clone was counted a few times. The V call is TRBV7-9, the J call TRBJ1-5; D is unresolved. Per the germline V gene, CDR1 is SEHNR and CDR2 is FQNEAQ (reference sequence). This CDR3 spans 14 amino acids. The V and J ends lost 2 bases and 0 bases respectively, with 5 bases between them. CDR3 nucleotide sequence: TGTGCCAGCAGCTTACGGGGTAGCAATCAGCCCCAGCATTTT. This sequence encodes CASSLRGSNQPQHF.

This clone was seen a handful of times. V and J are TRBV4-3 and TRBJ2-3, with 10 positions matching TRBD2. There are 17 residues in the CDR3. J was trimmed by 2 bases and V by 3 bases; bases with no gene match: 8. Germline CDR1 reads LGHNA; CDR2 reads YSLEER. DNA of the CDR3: TGCGCCAGCAGCCAGGGGGGGACTAGCGATTTCACAGATACGCAGTATTTT. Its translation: CASSQGGTSDFTDTQYF.

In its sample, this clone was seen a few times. CDR3 coding DNA: TGTGCCAGCAGTCCCAACAGGGGCCGAAACATTCAGTACTTC. It is translated as CASSPNRGRNIQYF. The chain has TRBV28 and TRBJ2-4; 7 nucleotides match TRBD1. Germline lookup yields CDR1 MDHEN and CDR2 SYDVKM. CDR3 length equals 14 residues. J was trimmed by 6 bases and V by 5 bases; bases with no gene match: 7.

The DNA of the CDR3 is TGTGCCAGCAGAAAACAGGGGGCGCGAGAGCAGTACTTC. Its protein product is CASRKQGAREQYF. The genes are TRBV13 and TRBJ2-7; 9 bases are a match to TRBD1. The CDR3 loop spans 13 amino acids. Germline V gene sequence: CDR1 PRHDT, CDR2 FYEKMQ (reference sequence). V trimming: 6 bases; J trimming: 7 bases; junction bases outside the gene matches: 7.